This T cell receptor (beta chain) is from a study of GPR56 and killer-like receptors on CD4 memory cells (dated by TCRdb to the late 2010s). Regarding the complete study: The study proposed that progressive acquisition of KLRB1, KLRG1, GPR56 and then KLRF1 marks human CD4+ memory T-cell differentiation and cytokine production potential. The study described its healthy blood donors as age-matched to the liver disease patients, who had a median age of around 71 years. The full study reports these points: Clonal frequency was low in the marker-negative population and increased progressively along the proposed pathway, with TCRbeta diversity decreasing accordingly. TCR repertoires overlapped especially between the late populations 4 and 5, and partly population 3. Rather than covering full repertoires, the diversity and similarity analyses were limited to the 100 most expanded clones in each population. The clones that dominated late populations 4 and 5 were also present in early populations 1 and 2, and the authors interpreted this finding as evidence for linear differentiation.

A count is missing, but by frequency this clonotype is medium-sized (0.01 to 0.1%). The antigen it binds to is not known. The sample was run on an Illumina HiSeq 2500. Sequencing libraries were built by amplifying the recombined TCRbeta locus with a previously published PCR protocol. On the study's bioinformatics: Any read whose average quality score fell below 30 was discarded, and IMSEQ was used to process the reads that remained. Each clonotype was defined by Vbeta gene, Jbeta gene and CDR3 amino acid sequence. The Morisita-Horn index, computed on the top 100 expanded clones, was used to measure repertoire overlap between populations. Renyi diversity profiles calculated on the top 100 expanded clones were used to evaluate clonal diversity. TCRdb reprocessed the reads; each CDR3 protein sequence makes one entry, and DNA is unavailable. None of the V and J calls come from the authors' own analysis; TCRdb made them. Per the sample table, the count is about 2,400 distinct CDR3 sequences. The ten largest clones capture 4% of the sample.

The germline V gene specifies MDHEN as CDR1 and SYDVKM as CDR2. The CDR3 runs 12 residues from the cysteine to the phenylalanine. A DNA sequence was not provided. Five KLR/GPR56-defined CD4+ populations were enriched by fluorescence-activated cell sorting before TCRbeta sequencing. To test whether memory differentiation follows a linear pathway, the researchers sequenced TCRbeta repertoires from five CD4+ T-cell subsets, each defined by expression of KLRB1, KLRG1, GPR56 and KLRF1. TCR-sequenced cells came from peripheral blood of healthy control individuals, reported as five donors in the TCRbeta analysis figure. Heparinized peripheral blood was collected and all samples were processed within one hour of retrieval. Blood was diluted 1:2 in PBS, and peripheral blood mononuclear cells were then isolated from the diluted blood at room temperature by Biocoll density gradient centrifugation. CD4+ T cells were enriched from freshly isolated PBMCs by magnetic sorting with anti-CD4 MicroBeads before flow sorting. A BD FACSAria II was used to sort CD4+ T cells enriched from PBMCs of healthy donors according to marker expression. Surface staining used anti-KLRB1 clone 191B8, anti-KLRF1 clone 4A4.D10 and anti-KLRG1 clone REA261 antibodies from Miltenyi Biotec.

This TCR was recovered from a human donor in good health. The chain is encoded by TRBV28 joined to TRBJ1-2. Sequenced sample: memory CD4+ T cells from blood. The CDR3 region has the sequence CASSFFRTGYTF.